The sequence of this T cell receptor (beta chain) was determined in a study of blood T cell repertoires in COVID-19. At the level of the study: Researchers got acute and convalescent COVID-19 samples from the United States, Italy and Spain. PBMCs, B-cell-depleted T cells, or T cells were the source of the cDNA or gDNA that made up the material.

Methods used by the authors: Counts of nucleated cells, estimated from reference gene primer amplification, were obtained. The method was immunoSEQ multiplex PCR; TCRdb's version includes in-frame clones alone and lacks a portion of them. Clonal size and the V and J genes are those of that table, whereas D and trimming came from the DNA. The data hold 140,000 or so clones, with about 92% observed a single time. Germline assignment: CDR1 SEHNR and CDR2 FQNEAQ (reference sequence). This CDR3 comprises 14 residues. V trimming: 5 bases; J trimming: 2 bases; junction bases outside the gene matches: 4. The chain employs TRBV7-9 and TRBJ2-3; 7 positions match TRBD1. This receptor was taken from a human donor in a cohort sampled during active COVID-19. Sequencing was performed on peripheral blood. The CDR3 loop reads CASSQTGTTDTQYF. The CDR3 DNA sequence: TGTGCCAGCAGCCAGACAGGGACCACAGATACGCAGTATTTT.